The rows below give T cell receptor beta chains drawn from one sample of a study of shared clonotypes between healthy human individuals. Sequenced by immunoSEQ multiplex PCR; TCRdb stores in-frame clones only, minus some. Of 1.6 million or so clones listed, approximately 98.5% are singletons. The sequenced sample was naive CD4+ T cells sorted from blood. Receptor source: a man in his thirties or forties in good health. Both conserved end residues are part of each CDR3. D genes are given only for firm matches. Clone size appears in some rows only: once, few, many, or a class for an expanded clone.

D: TRBD2
size: .
J: TRBJ2-7
V: TRBV6-1
DNA: TGTGCCAGCAGTGCAACTAGCGGGCAGCCATGGGAGCAGTACTTC
CDR3: CASSATSGQPWEQYF

D: .
size: .
J: TRBJ1-5
V: TRBV29-1
DNA: TGCAGCGTAATGGCCGGGAACAACAATCAGCCCCAGCATTTT
CDR3: CSVMAGNNNQPQHF

D: TRBD1
size: once
J: TRBJ1-1
V: TRBV7-9
DNA: TGTGCCAGCAGCAATACAGGGGCCACTGAAGCTTTCTTT
CDR3: CASSNTGATEAFF

D: .
size: .
J: TRBJ1-2
V: TRBV5-6
DNA: TGTGCCAGCAGCTTGATAGGACTTTATGGCTACACCTTC
CDR3: CASSLIGLYGYTF

D: .
size: .
J: TRBJ2-5
V: TRBV5-1
DNA: TGCGCCAGCAGCTTGGTCACCCCAGGAGGGGAGACCCAGTACTTC
CDR3: CASSLVTPGGETQYF

D: .
size: .
J: TRBJ1-5
V: TRBV28
DNA: TGTGCCAGCACTTCACCTCAGGGAAGCAATCAGCCCCAGCATTTT
CDR3: CASTSPQGSNQPQHF

D: .
size: .
J: TRBJ1-5
V: TRBV25-1
DNA: TGTGCCAGCAGTGCTCAGCCCCAGCATTTT
CDR3: CASSAQPQHF

D: .
size: .
J: TRBJ1-5
V: TRBV7-2
DNA: TGTGCCAGCAGCCCCACCTCTCGGCCCCAGCATTTT
CDR3: CASSPTSRPQHF

D: .
size: .
J: TRBJ2-2
V: TRBV27
DNA: TGTGCCAGCAGTTTGCGGAAAAACACCGGGGAGCTGTTTTTT
CDR3: CASSLRKNTGELFF

D: .
size: .
J: TRBJ2-1
V: TRBV14
DNA: TGTGCCAGCAGCCAAGATCGTATGTTGGGACTCTACAATGAGCAGTTCTTC
CDR3: CASSQDRMLGLYNEQFF

D: .
size: .
J: TRBJ1-3
V: TRBV28
DNA: TGTGCCAGCAGCCTTCAAGGGTTATCCGGAAACACCATATATTTT
CDR3: CASSLQGLSGNTIYF

D: TRBD1
size: .
J: TRBJ1-1
V: TRBV27
DNA: TGTGCCAGCAGTTCCTTGACCGGGACAGGTGTTTTTGAAGCTTTCTTT
CDR3: CASSSLTGTGVFEAFF

D: TRBD2
size: .
J: TRBJ2-7
V: TRBV27
DNA: TGTGCCAGCAGTTTATCGGCTAGCGGTTCTCCAACCTACGAGCAGTACTTC
CDR3: CASSLSASGSPTYEQYF

D: .
size: .
J: TRBJ2-1
V: TRBV11-2
DNA: TGTGCCAGCAGCTTTTTAGGCGGTTACAATGAGCAGTTCTTC
CDR3: CASSFLGGYNEQFF

D: .
size: .
J: TRBJ2-1
V: TRBV18
DNA: TGTGCCAGCTCACCACTATCGCACATTAAGAATGAGCAGTTCTTC
CDR3: CASSPLSHIKNEQFF

D: .
size: .
J: TRBJ1-1
V: TRBV5-1
DNA: TGCGCCAGCAGGTTCCGGGGAAACACTGAAGCTTTCTTT
CDR3: CASRFRGNTEAFF

D: TRBD2
size: .
J: TRBJ2-3
V: TRBV7-3
DNA: TGTGCCAGCAGCTCTAAGGGGACTAGCGGGACTACAGATACGCAGTATTTT
CDR3: CASSSKGTSGTTDTQYF

D: .
size: .
J: TRBJ2-7
V: TRBV6-1
DNA: TGTGCCAGCAGTGAAGCAGCGATGTGGGGGGCGACAACCTACGAGCAGTACTTC
CDR3: CASSEAAMWGATTYEQYF

D: TRBD1
size: .
J: TRBJ2-5
V: TRBV25-1
DNA: TGTGCCAGCAGACTACAGGGGCCACCGCCGGAGACCCAGTACTTC
CDR3: CASRLQGPPPETQYF

D: .
size: .
J: TRBJ1-2
V: TRBV21-1
DNA: TGTGCCAGCAGCAAGGACGGGACATCTAACTATGGCTACACCTTC
CDR3: CASSKDGTSNYGYTF

D: TRBD1
size: .
J: TRBJ1-2
V: TRBV6-5
DNA: TGTGCCAGCAGTGCAGACAGGGGGCGTGTCTATGGCTACACCTTC
CDR3: CASSADRGRVYGYTF

D: TRBD2
size: .
J: TRBJ2-1
V: TRBV6-1
DNA: TGTGCCATCCTAGCGGGAGGGCCAGGGAATGAGCAGTTCTTC
CDR3: CAILAGGPGNEQFF

D: .
size: .
J: TRBJ2-5
V: TRBV5-1
DNA: TGCGCCAGCAGCTTGTCCGGGGTTGGCCAAGAGACCCAGTACTTC
CDR3: CASSLSGVGQETQYF

D: .
size: once
J: TRBJ1-5
V: TRBV5-1
DNA: TGCGCCAGCAGCCGGGAAAAAGGCTATAGCAATCAGCCCCAGCATTTT
CDR3: CASSREKGYSNQPQHF

D: TRBD1
size: .
J: TRBJ2-1
V: TRBV5-1
DNA: TGCGCCAGCAGCGCGCGGGGACAGGGGGCCTTTGAGCAGTTCTTC
CDR3: CASSARGQGAFEQFF

D: .
size: .
J: TRBJ1-2
V: TRBV5-8
DNA: TGTGCCAGCAGCTTGGCAGGGGTGGCCGTCTATGGCTACACCTTC
CDR3: CASSLAGVAVYGYTF

D: TRBD2
size: .
J: TRBJ2-2
V: TRBV15
DNA: TGTGCCACCAGCAGAGATCTCGCGGGAGCCGGGGAGCTGTTTTTT
CDR3: CATSRDLAGAGELFF

D: .
size: once
J: TRBJ1-1
V: TRBV5-1
DNA: TGCGCCAGCAGCTTGGACTCAGGAAGCGCTGAAGCTTTCTTT
CDR3: CASSLDSGSAEAFF

D: TRBD1
size: .
J: TRBJ1-5
V: TRBV6-1
DNA: TGTGCCAGCAGTTTACAGGGGGTTAGCAATCAGCCCCAGCATTTT
CDR3: CASSLQGVSNQPQHF

D: TRBD1
size: once
J: TRBJ1-1
V: TRBV7-2
DNA: TGTGCCAGCACCAGGGGGGGACAGTTTGAAGCTTTCTTT
CDR3: CASTRGGQFEAFF

D: .
size: .
J: TRBJ1-1
V: TRBV27
DNA: TGTGCCAGCAGTTGGGCGGCGATACTTAGCAACACTGAAGCTTTCTTT
CDR3: CASSWAAILSNTEAFF

D: .
size: .
J: TRBJ2-1
V: TRBV11-2
DNA: TGTGCCAGCAGCGAGCAGTTTTCTGAATTCTTC
CDR3: CASSEQFSEFF

D: .
size: .
J: TRBJ1-5
V: TRBV19
DNA: TGTGCCAGTAGTATTTTGGGGGTCGGCAATCAGCCCCAGCATTTT
CDR3: CASSILGVGNQPQHF

D: .
size: .
J: TRBJ1-2
V: TRBV27
DNA: TGTGCCAGCCGTCCCTCGGGATTGGGTAGCTATGGCTACACCTTC
CDR3: CASRPSGLGSYGYTF

D: .
size: .
J: TRBJ2-1
V: TRBV9
DNA: TGTGCCAGCAGCGTAGGCGGGCAGGACTACAATGAGCAGTTCTTC
CDR3: CASSVGGQDYNEQFF

D: TRBD1
size: .
J: TRBJ1-1
V: TRBV2
DNA: TGTGCCAGCAGTCTGACAGGGCAGAACACTGAAGCTTTCTTT
CDR3: CASSLTGQNTEAFF

D: .
size: once
J: TRBJ2-2
V: TRBV15
DNA: TGTGCCACCAGCAGAGATCCGGCAGGGGCGAACACCGGGGAGCTGTTTTTT
CDR3: CATSRDPAGANTGELFF

D: .
size: .
J: TRBJ2-7
V: TRBV4-1
DNA: TGCGCCAGCAGCCAAGGCCGGGGCGACTACCGGGAGCAGTACTTC
CDR3: CASSQGRGDYREQYF

D: .
size: .
J: TRBJ2-7
V: TRBV6-1
DNA: TGTGCCAGCAGTGCGGCCCACTACGAGCAGTACTTC
CDR3: CASSAAHYEQYF

D: .
size: .
J: TRBJ1-2
V: TRBV25-1
DNA: TGTGCCAGCAGTGAACGAGGCGGTAACTATGGCTACACCTTC
CDR3: CASSERGGNYGYTF

D: TRBD1
size: .
J: TRBJ1-4
V: TRBV29-1
DNA: TGCAGCGAGTGTCCCGGACAGGGCTCGACTAATGAAAAACTGTTTTTT
CDR3: CSECPGQGSTNEKLFF

D: .
size: .
J: TRBJ2-6
V: TRBV7-2
DNA: TGTGCCAGCAGCTTAGCTCTTCCCCTTCGTGCCAACGTCCTGACTTTC
CDR3: CASSLALPLRANVLTF

D: .
size: .
J: TRBJ2-7
V: TRBV2
DNA: TGTGCCCTAGGAGGGACAACCTCCTACGAGCAGTACTTC
CDR3: CALGGTTSYEQYF

D: TRBD1
size: .
J: TRBJ2-1
V: TRBV15
DNA: TGTGCCACCAGCAGAGCCCCCTGGCAGGGGGCCGGCAATGAGCAGTTCTTC
CDR3: CATSRAPWQGAGNEQFF

D: .
size: .
J: TRBJ1-4
V: TRBV6-1
DNA: TGTGCCAGCAGTGAACGAGGGCAACTGTTTTTT
CDR3: CASSERGQLFF

D: TRBD2
size: .
J: TRBJ2-2
V: TRBV19
DNA: TGTGCCAGTAGTCTCGCTAGCGGGAACACCGGGGAGCTGTTTTTT
CDR3: CASSLASGNTGELFF

D: .
size: .
J: TRBJ1-1
V: TRBV7-2
DNA: TGTGCCAGCAGCTTGACAGGACAGAACACTGAAGCTTTCTTT
CDR3: CASSLTGQNTEAFF

D: .
size: .
J: TRBJ2-4
V: TRBV29-1
DNA: TGCAGCGTTGCCGGGAGTTATGGCAAAAACATTCAGTACTTC
CDR3: CSVAGSYGKNIQYF

D: .
size: .
J: TRBJ2-1
V: TRBV6-1
DNA: TGTGCCAGCAGTGAACGAGACAGAACCTACAATGAGCAGTTCTTC
CDR3: CASSERDRTYNEQFF

D: .
size: .
J: TRBJ1-1
V: TRBV9
DNA: TGTGCCAGCAGCTCACTCCCCCAAGGTGAAGCTTTCTTT
CDR3: CASSSLPQGEAFF

D: TRBD2
size: .
J: TRBJ2-5
V: TRBV6-5
DNA: TGTGCCAGCAGGACTAGCGGGGTCCAAGAGACCCAGTACTTC
CDR3: CASRTSGVQETQYF

D: .
size: .
J: TRBJ2-2
V: TRBV7-3
DNA: TGTGCCAGCAGCGTCGATTCCGCGAACACCGGGGAGCTGTTTTTT
CDR3: CASSVDSANTGELFF

D: TRBD2
size: .
J: TRBJ2-5
V: TRBV15
DNA: TGTGCCACCAGCAGGCGAGGGAGGGTAGGTCAAGAGACCCAGTACTTC
CDR3: CATSRRGRVGQETQYF

D: TRBD2
size: .
J: TRBJ2-2
V: TRBV18
DNA: TGTGCCAGCTCACTAGGACTAGCGGGAAACACCGGGGAGCTGTTTTTT
CDR3: CASSLGLAGNTGELFF

D: .
size: .
J: TRBJ1-2
V: TRBV7-9
DNA: TGTGCCAGCAGCTTACAGGCTAACTATGGCTACACCTTC
CDR3: CASSLQANYGYTF

D: .
size: .
J: TRBJ2-2
V: TRBV11-2
DNA: TGTGCCACCCTCCCTGGGGGGTGGAGCACCGGGGAGCTGTTTTTT
CDR3: CATLPGGWSTGELFF

D: .
size: .
J: TRBJ2-5
V: TRBV27
DNA: TGTGCCAGCAGTTCCAGCACAGGGTACCAAGAGACCCAGTACTTC
CDR3: CASSSSTGYQETQYF

D: .
size: .
J: TRBJ1-1
V: TRBV10-2
DNA: TGCGCCAGCAGTGAGTCCGTGAACACTGAAGCTTTCTTT
CDR3: CASSESVNTEAFF

D: .
size: .
J: TRBJ2-1
V: TRBV27
DNA: TGTGCCAGCATCGGGCATTTTTACAATGAGCAGTTCTTC
CDR3: CASIGHFYNEQFF

D: TRBD1
size: .
J: TRBJ1-4
V: TRBV4-1
DNA: TGCGCCAGCAGCCACACAGACAGGGTGGGGGAAAAACTGTTTTTT
CDR3: CASSHTDRVGEKLFF